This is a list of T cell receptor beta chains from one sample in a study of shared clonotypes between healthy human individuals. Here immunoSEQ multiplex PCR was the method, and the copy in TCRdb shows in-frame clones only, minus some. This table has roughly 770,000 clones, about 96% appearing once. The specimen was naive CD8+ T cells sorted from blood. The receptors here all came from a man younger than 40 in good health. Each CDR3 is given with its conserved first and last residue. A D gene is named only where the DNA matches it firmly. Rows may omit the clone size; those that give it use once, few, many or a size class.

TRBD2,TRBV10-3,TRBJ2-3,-,CAISESYLAGVRNTQYF,TGTGCCATCAGTGAGTCGTACCTAGCGGGAGTAAGGAATACGCAGTATTTT
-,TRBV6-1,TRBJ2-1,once,CASSDYGRNEQFF,TGTGCCAGCAGTGACTACGGACGTAATGAGCAGTTCTTC
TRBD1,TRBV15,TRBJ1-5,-,CATSSPGQGSQPQHF,TGTGCCACCAGCAGCCCGGGACAGGGGAGCCAGCCCCAGCATTTT
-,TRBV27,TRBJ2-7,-,CASSRRGVGYEQYF,TGTGCCAGCAGTAGGAGGGGTGTCGGCTACGAGCAGTACTTC
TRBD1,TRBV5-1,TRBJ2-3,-,CASSPDRGTQYF,TGCGCCAGCAGCCCGGACAGGGGAACGCAGTATTTT
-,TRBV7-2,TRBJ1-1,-,CASSPRTTANTEAFF,TGTGCCAGCAGCCCACGGACGACCGCGAACACTGAAGCTTTCTTT
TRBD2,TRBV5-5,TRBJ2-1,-,CASSRPTSGTYNEQFF,TGTGCCAGCAGCCGTCCGACTAGCGGAACCTACAATGAGCAGTTCTTC
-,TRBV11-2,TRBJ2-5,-,CASSSYRLGETQYF,TGTGCCAGCAGCTCATACAGGTTAGGGGAGACCCAGTACTTC
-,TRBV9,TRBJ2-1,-,CASSVVGNNEQFF,TGTGCCAGCAGCGTAGTGGGGAACAATGAGCAGTTCTTC
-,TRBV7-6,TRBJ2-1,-,CASSLAAETKSSYNEQFF,TGTGCCAGCAGCTTAGCGGCGGAGACAAAGAGCTCCTACAATGAGCAGTTCTTC
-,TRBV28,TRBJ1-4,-,CASSFQGSEKLFF,TGTGCCAGCAGTTTTCAGGGGAGTGAAAAACTGTTTTTT
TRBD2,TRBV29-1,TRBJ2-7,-,CSAILAGAGIRYEQYF,TGCAGCGCCATACTAGCGGGAGCTGGAATACGCTACGAGCAGTACTTC
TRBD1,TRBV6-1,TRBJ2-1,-,CASRPRGLNNEQFF,TGTGCCAGCAGACCAAGGGGGCTGAACAATGAGCAGTTCTTC
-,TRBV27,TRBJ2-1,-,CASSYFGGDEQFF,TGTGCCAGCAGTTATTTCGGAGGGGATGAGCAGTTCTTC
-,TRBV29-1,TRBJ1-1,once,CSATWGLGTEAFF,TGCAGCGCAACCTGGGGGCTGGGCACTGAAGCTTTCTTT
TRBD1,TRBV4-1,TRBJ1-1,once,CASSPPGQLNTEAFF,TGCGCCAGCAGCCCCCCGGGACAGCTGAACACTGAAGCTTTCTTT
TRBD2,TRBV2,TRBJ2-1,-,CASSDWLAGSDEQFF,TGTGCCAGCAGTGATTGGCTAGCGGGGTCCGATGAGCAGTTCTTC
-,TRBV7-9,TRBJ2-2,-,CASSLVARELNGELFF,TGTGCCAGCAGCTTAGTGGCCAGGGAGCTGAACGGGGAGCTGTTTTTT
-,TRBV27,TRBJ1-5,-,CASSPFHRDNQPQHF,TGTGCCAGCAGTCCTTTCCACAGGGACAATCAGCCCCAGCATTTT
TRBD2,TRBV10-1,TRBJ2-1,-,CASSEALRGEQFF,TGCGCCAGCAGTGAGGCTTTGCGGGGGGAGCAGTTCTTC
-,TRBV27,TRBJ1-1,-,CASSLSIDTEAFF,TGTGCCAGCAGTTTATCGATTGACACTGAAGCTTTCTTT
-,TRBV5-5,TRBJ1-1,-,CASSLEQPQMNTEAFF,TGTGCCAGCAGCTTGGAACAGCCCCAGATGAACACTGAAGCTTTCTTT
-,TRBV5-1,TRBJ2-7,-,CASSLAQGRMDEQYF,TGCGCCAGCAGCTTGGCACAGGGCAGAATGGACGAGCAGTACTTC
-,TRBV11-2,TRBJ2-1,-,CASSRLRGRGWHEQFF,TGTGCCAGCAGCCGATTGAGGGGGAGAGGATGGCATGAGCAGTTCTTC
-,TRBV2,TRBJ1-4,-,CASSDAPWAAKLFF,TGTGCCAGCAGTGATGCTCCGTGGGCGGCCAAACTGTTTTTT
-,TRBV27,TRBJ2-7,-,CASSLGGRLHEQYF,TGTGCCAGCAGTTTAGGGGGTCGGCTCCACGAGCAGTACTTC
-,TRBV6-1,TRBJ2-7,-,CASSEGWERRESYEQYF,TGTGCCAGCAGTGAAGGCTGGGAGCGACGGGAGTCCTACGAGCAGTACTTC
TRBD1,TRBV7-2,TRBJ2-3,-,CASSSGQGSDTQYF,TGTGCCAGCAGCTCGGGACAGGGGTCGGATACGCAGTATTTT
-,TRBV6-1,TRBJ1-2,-,CASRQRYGYTF,TGTGCCAGCAGACAGCGCTATGGCTACACCTTC
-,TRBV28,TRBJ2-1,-,CASSLYGANNEQFF,TGTGCCAGCAGTTTATACGGGGCGAACAATGAGCAGTTCTTC
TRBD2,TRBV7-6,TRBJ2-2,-,CASSMRESPGELFF,TGTGCCAGCAGCATGCGGGAGTCGCCCGGGGAGCTGTTTTTT
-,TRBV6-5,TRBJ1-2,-,CASSYILQGPYGYTF,TGTGCCAGCAGTTACATCCTACAGGGTCCCTATGGCTACACCTTC
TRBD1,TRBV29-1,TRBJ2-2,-,CSVEAGQGADTGELFF,TGCAGCGTTGAAGCGGGACAGGGGGCGGACACCGGGGAGCTGTTTTTT
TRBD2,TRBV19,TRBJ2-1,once,CASTTLAGGSSEQFF,TGTGCCAGTACGACCTTAGCGGGAGGTTCATCGGAGCAGTTCTTC
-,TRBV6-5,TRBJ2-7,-,CASSHGLSAYEQYF,TGTGCCAGCAGCCACGGGCTTTCCGCCTACGAGCAGTACTTC
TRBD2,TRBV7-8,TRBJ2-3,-,CASSETSGRLADTQYF,TGTGCCAGCAGCGAGACTAGCGGGAGGCTCGCCGATACGCAGTATTTT
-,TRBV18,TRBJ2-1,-,CASSPPDLSYNEQFF,TGTGCCAGCTCACCACCGGACCTGTCGTACAATGAGCAGTTCTTC
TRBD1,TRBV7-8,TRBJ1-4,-,CASSSEGQGLEKLFF,TGTGCCAGCAGCTCAGAAGGACAGGGGCTCGAAAAACTGTTTTTT
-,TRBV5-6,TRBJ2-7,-,CASSGLSYVEYF,TGTGCCAGCAGCGGGTTATCGTACGTGGAATACTTC
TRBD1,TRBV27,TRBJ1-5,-,CASRPRTGFNQPQHF,TGTGCCAGCAGGCCCCGGACAGGGTTCAATCAGCCCCAGCATTTT
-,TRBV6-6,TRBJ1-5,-,CASSYYDEYRNQPQHF,TGTGCCAGCAGTTACTATGACGAGTACCGCAATCAGCCCCAGCATTTT
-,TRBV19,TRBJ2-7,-,CASSIGSNSYEQYF,TGTGCCAGTAGTATAGGATCGAATTCCTACGAGCAGTACTTC
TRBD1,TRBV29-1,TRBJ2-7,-,CSVIPDRLPYEQYF,TGCAGCGTGATCCCGGACAGGCTTCCCTACGAGCAGTACTTC
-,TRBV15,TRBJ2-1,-,CATSITPSYNEQFF,TGTGCCACCAGCATTACACCAAGCTACAATGAGCAGTTCTTC
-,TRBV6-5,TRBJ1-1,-,CASSLTSSYTEAFF,TGTGCCAGTAGCCTGACCAGCAGTTACACTGAAGCTTTCTTT
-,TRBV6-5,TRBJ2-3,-,CASQEEATDTQYF,TGTGCCAGCCAGGAGGAGGCCACAGATACGCAGTATTTT
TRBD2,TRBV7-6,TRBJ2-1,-,CASSLEAGGQSGDEQFF,TGTGCCAGCAGCTTAGAAGCGGGAGGGCAGAGTGGGGATGAGCAGTTCTTC
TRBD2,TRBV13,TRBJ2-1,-,CASSPYEREDNEQFF,TGTGCCAGCAGCCCGTATGAGCGGGAAGACAATGAGCAGTTCTTC
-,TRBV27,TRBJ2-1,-,CASSRRANEQFF,TGTGCCAGCAGTCGGCGGGCCAATGAGCAGTTCTTC
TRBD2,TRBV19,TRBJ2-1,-,CASSRAPGLAPYNEQFF,TGTGCCAGTAGTAGGGCGCCGGGACTAGCGCCGTACAATGAGCAGTTCTTC
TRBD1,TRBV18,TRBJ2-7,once,CASSPGAGGGYEQYF,TGTGCCAGCTCACCCGGGGCAGGGGGCGGGTACGAGCAGTACTTC
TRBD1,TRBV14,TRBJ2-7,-,CASSQVAGTDYEQYF,TGTGCCAGCAGCCAAGTTGCCGGGACAGACTACGAGCAGTACTTC
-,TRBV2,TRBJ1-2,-,CASSDVQGFNGYTF,TGTGCCAGCAGTGATGTCCAGGGTTTTAATGGCTACACCTTC
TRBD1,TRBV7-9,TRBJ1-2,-,CASTDGDRSHYGYTF,TGTGCCAGCACCGACGGGGACAGGAGCCACTATGGCTACACCTTC
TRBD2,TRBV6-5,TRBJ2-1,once,CASSYETSGNNEQFF,TGTGCCAGCAGTTATGAGACTAGCGGCAACAATGAGCAGTTCTTC